These 27 T cell receptor beta chains originate from one sample sequenced in a study of CD8 T cells in ankylosing spondylitis. Study conclusions and caveats: In ankylosing spondylitis blood, a motif of seven to nine highly homologous TCR beta variants appeared characteristic.

No antigen is known for these receptors. TCRdb processed the 5' RACE reads anew with MiXCR; each CDR3 protein has one entry. The sample comprises 350,000 to 450,000 distinct CDR3 sequences, 25% to 30% of which are singletons, and about 1% rests with the top ten. The source material was blood, either unsorted or a sorted T cell fraction (not recorded which). The source is a male donor with ankylosing spondylitis.

In this sample, this clonotype turned up a few times. The chain has TRBV4-1 and TRBJ1-4; possibly TRBD1 for D (6 bases). Germline V gene sequence: CDR1 MGHRA, CDR2 YSYEKL. V lost 1 base to trimming and J lost 7 bases, with 10 bases between them. The CDR3 runs 14 residues. The CDR3 bases are TGCGCCAGCAGCCAAGGGGGGGGCTTTGAAAAACTGTTTTTT. Amino acid sequence: CASSQGGGFEKLFF.

The rearrangement uses TRBV29-1 and TRBJ2-3, with a possible D match to TRBD1 (5 bases). V was pared by 8 bases and J by 2 bases, with 17 bases between. Per germline, CDR1 SQVTM and CDR2 ANQGSEA. The length of the CDR3 is 14 residues. The chain's CDR3 is CSSFGWGPTDTQYF. The CDR3 DNA reads as TGCAGCTCCTTCGGTTGGGGCCCCACAGATACGCAGTATTTT.

This clonotype was observed many times. The genes are TRBV5-6 and TRBJ2-3; D call uncertain. CDR3 size: 12 residues. Looked up from germline, CDR1 is SGHDT and CDR2 is YYEEEE. Trimming left V 4 bases short and J 2 bases short, with 5 bases between. The CDR3 sequence: CASSRYTDTQYF. The DNA of the CDR3 is TGTGCCAGCAGCAGATACACAGATACGCAGTATTTT.

This clonotype was counted a few times. V usage is TRBV5-1 and J usage is TRBJ2-3; tentatively, D is TRBD1 or TRBD2 (5 bases each). There are 16 residues in the CDR3. V was trimmed by 4 bases and J by 0 bases, leaving 15 bases between them. Germline CDR1 is SGHRS and CDR2 is YFSETQ. Here the CDR3 DNA reads TGCGCCAGCAGCCTTGGGGGAGACCCTAGCACAGATACGCAGTATTTT. It is translated as CASSLGGDPSTDTQYF.

This sequence joins TRBV2 and TRBJ2-1, with TRBD2 matching over 7 bases. The CDR3 is made up of 12 amino acids. V dropped 6 bases and J dropped 6; count of bases not matched to a gene: 2. Germline assignment: CDR1 SNHLY and CDR2 FYNNEI. CDR3 bases: TGTGCCAGCAGCTGGACTAGCAATGAGCAGTTCTTC. This sequence encodes CASSWTSNEQFF.

V is TRBV12-3 or TRBV12-4 and J is TRBJ2-5; D is unresolved. Trimming left V 3 bases short and J 2 bases short, with 7 bases between. The CDR3 consists of 13 residues. The CDR3 reads CASSFLQQETQYF. CDR3 sequence (DNA): TGTGCCAGCAGTTTTTTACAGCAAGAGACCCAGTACTTC.

This clonotype has only a few counts. This chain joins TRBV2 and TRBJ1-4; 8 bases map to TRBD1. This CDR3 contains 15 residues. Germline trimming cut 5 bases from V and 2 bases from J; bases unmatched to any gene: 4. Germline V gene lookup returns CDR1 SNHLY and CDR2 FYNNEI. The CDR3 sequence is CASSRTGPTNEKLFF. CDR3 nucleotides: TGTGCCAGCAGTAGGACAGGGCCCACTAATGAAAAACTGTTTTTT.

This clonotype occurred once. The genes are TRBV6-5 and TRBJ2-2; 8 bases fit TRBD1. J gave up 6 bases and V 2 bases, and 5 bases lay outside the gene matches. The CDR3 is made up of 15 amino acids. Germline-derived CDR1 and CDR2 are MNHEY and SVGAGI. The CDR3: CASSYTRQGSGELFF. The CDR3 nucleotides read TGTGCCAGCAGTTACACGCGACAGGGGTCCGGGGAGCTGTTTTTT.

The V and J genes are TRBV20-1 and TRBJ1-2, with D perhaps TRBD1 (6 bases). V dropped 5 bases and J dropped 1 base, with 8 bases sitting between them. This CDR3 contains 12 residues. The germline CDR1 and CDR2 sequences are DFQATT and SNEGSKA (reference sequence). CDR3 nucleotide sequence: TGCAGTGCTCCAGGGGATAACTATGGCTACACCTTC. The encoded protein is CSAPGDNYGYTF.

The chain employs TRBV5-1 and TRBJ2-7; D is unclear. The germline V gene encodes CDR1 SGHRS and CDR2 YFSETQ. Trimming took 2 bases from V and 3 from J, leaving 21 bases between them. This CDR3 contains 17 residues. For the CDR3, the DNA is TGCGCCAGCAGCTTAGGGTTTTCGGAACCCGTATACTACGAGCAGTACTTC. The encoded protein is CASSLGFSEPVYYEQYF.

This chain joins TRBV20-1 and TRBJ1-1; D might be TRBD1 (6 bases). Germline CDR1 DFQATT, CDR2 SNEGSKA (reference sequence). The CDR3 length is 13 residues. The V end lost 5 bases, the J end lost 4 bases, and 14 bases lay between the germline ends. The CDR3 nucleotides are TGCAGTGCTTTCGAAGGGGGAGGCACTGAAGCTTTCTTT. This codes for CSAFEGGGTEAFF.

This clonotype has only a few counts. The rearrangement links TRBV7-2 to TRBJ2-1; 7 bases map to TRBD2. Germline V CDR1 and CDR2: SGHTA, FQGNSA. This CDR3 is built from 12 residues. V lost 6 bases and J lost 8; bases outside the gene matches: 4. The CDR3 sequence is CASRGGSHEQFF. CDR3 nucleotide sequence: TGTGCCAGCAGGGGAGGGAGCCATGAGCAGTTCTTC.

The CDR3 is CASSQDTGNSNQPQHF. Written as DNA, the CDR3 is TGTGCCAGCAGCCAAGATACGGGGAACAGCAATCAGCCCCAGCATTTT. V and J are TRBV4-2 and TRBJ1-5, with D hard to call. This CDR3 has 16 amino acids. The V gene lost 0 bases and the J gene lost 1 base, with 10 bases spanning the gap. Germline CDR1 reads LGHNA; CDR2 reads YNFKEQ.

The V and J genes are TRBV12-5 and TRBJ1-5; D ambiguous. CDR1 and CDR2 (germline): LGHNT, FRNRAP. Trimming removed 2 bases from V and 4 bases from J, with 0 bases in between. The CDR3 runs 11 residues. The CDR3 DNA sequence: TGTGCTAGTGGTTTGAATCAGCCCCAGCATTTT. It is translated as CASGLNQPQHF.

The chain employs TRBV7-2 and TRBJ2-5, with D unresolved. Trimming pared 6 bases from V and 2 bases from J, leaving 13 bases between. CDR1 and CDR2 from the germline V gene are SGHTA and FQGNSA. There are 14 residues in the CDR3. The CDR3 reads CASRYPWMQETQYF. The CDR3 nucleotides read TGTGCCAGCAGATACCCCTGGATGCAAGAGACCCAGTACTTC. The complete variable domain, with remaining parts taken from reference TRBV7-2 and TRBJ2-5, reads GAGVSQSPSNKVTEKGKDVELRCDPISGHTALYWYRQSLGQGLEFLIYFQGNSAPDKSGLPSDRFSAERTGGSVSTLTIQRTQQEDSAVYLCASRYPWMQETQYFGPGTRLLVL.

The genes are TRBV5-1 and TRBJ2-2; D may match TRBD1 or TRBD2 (6 bases each). The CDR3 is made up of 15 amino acids. Germline CDR1 and CDR2: SGHRS and YFSETQ. The V gene lost 4 bases and the J gene lost 4 bases, with 14 bases spanning the gap. The CDR3 DNA reads TGCGCCAGCAGCGTCGTCGGAGGGGGCACCGGGGAGCTGTTTTTT. This gives the protein CASSVVGGGTGELFF. Drawing the rest from reference TRBV5-1 and TRBJ2-2, the complete variable domain is KAGVTQTPRYLIKTRGQQVTLSCSPISGHRSVSWYQQTPGQGLQFLFEYFSETQRNKGNFPGRFSGRQFSNSRSEMNVSTLELGDSALYLCASSVVGGGTGELFFGEGSRLTVL.

This clonotype was counted only a few times. The chain carries TRBV5-1 and TRBJ2-3; no clear D gene. Germline CDR1 and CDR2: SGHRS and YFSETQ. The CDR3 sequence is 17 residues long. V lost 0 bases to trimming and J lost 4 bases, with 18 bases between them. The chain's CDR3 is CASSLEFLGWHADTQYF. For the CDR3, the DNA is TGCGCCAGCAGCTTGGAATTCCTTGGTTGGCACGCAGATACGCAGTATTTT.

This clonotype was counted only a few times. This chain uses TRBV19 with TRBJ1-5; weak D call: TRBD1 (5 bases). Germline CDR1 reads LNHDA; CDR2 reads SQIVND (reference sequence). The V gene lost 1 base and the J gene lost 6 bases, with 13 bases spanning the gap. There are 15 residues in the CDR3. The CDR3 spells CASSIGPSGGQPQHF. In DNA, the CDR3 is TGTGCCAGTAGTATAGGCCCTTCCGGGGGTCAGCCCCAGCATTTT.

This clonotype was observed a handful of times. This rearrangement joins TRBV10-3 to TRBJ2-7; D may be TRBD1 (5 bases). Germline lookup yields CDR1 ENHRY and CDR2 SYGVKD. The CDR3 runs 12 residues. V lost 11 bases, J lost 6 bases, and 17 bases lay in between. The DNA of the CDR3 is TGTGCCCTCGGCGGCAGGGAAGGCGAGCAGTACTTC. It translates to CALGGREGEQYF.

The chain recombines TRBV15 with TRBJ2-3; possibly TRBD2 for D (5 bases). Trimming took off 5 bases at V and 0 bases at J, with 12 bases between the two ends. This CDR3 is 15 amino acids long. Germline V gene data show CDR1 as LNHNV and CDR2 as YYDKDF (reference sequence). CDR3: CATSGTRASTDTQYF. CDR3 bases: TGTGCCACCAGCGGCACTAGGGCAAGCACAGATACGCAGTATTTT.

This clonotype was picked up a small number of times. V is TRBV7-2 and J is TRBJ2-3; D not resolved. This CDR3 is 13 amino acids long. Per germline, CDR1 SGHTA and CDR2 FQGNSA. The germline V and J ends were trimmed by 2 bases and 3 bases, with 6 bases remaining between them. CDR3 nucleotide sequence: TGTGCCAGCAGCTTACCAGTTACAGATACGCAGTATTTT. The encoded protein is CASSLPVTDTQYF. Drawing the rest from reference TRBV7-2 and TRBJ2-3, the complete variable domain is GAGVSQSPSNKVTEKGKDVELRCDPISGHTALYWYRQSLGQGLEFLIYFQGNSAPDKSGLPSDRFSAERTGGSVSTLTIQRTQQEDSAVYLCASSLPVTDTQYFGPGTRLTVL.

This sequence joins TRBV10-3 and TRBJ1-1, with TRBD1 matching over 7 bases. Germline-derived CDR1 and CDR2 are ENHRY and SYGVKD. After removal of 6 bases from V and 4 bases from J, the junction contained 5 bases not matched to a gene. The CDR3 has 13 amino acids. This chain's CDR3 is CAISFNRGTEAFF. The CDR3 nucleotides are TGTGCCATCAGCTTCAACAGGGGCACTGAAGCTTTCTTT.

The chain is built from TRBV11-2 and TRBJ2-7; TRBD2 aligns across 7 bases. Germline CDR1 SGHAT, CDR2 FQNNGV. The CDR3 runs 14 residues. V was pared by 0 bases and J by 12 bases, with 11 bases of the junction left unmatched. The CDR3 region is CASSLEREWAATYF. The CDR3 coding sequence is TGTGCCAGCAGCTTAGAGCGGGAGTGGGCCGCCACGTACTTC. Drawing the rest from reference TRBV11-2 and TRBJ2-7, the complete variable domain is EAGVAQSPRYKIIEKRQSVAFWCNPISGHATLYWYQQILGQGPKLLIQFQNNGVVDDSQLPKDRFSAERLKGVDSTLKIQPAKLEDSAVYLCASSLEREWAATYFGPGTRLTVT.

This rearrangement joins TRBV20-1 to TRBJ2-3; TRBD1 matches 7 bases. The CDR3 has 15 residues. V shed 6 bases, J shed 0 bases, and the junction held 9 bases outside the gene matches. Germline V CDR1 and CDR2: DFQATT, SNEGSKA (reference sequence). The CDR3 region is CSAPRTGSSTDTQYF. CDR3 coding DNA: TGCAGTGCCCCCAGGACAGGATCTAGCACAGATACGCAGTATTTT.

The rearrangement links TRBV12-3 or TRBV12-4 to TRBJ2-7, with D hard to call. This CDR3 is built from 13 residues. Trimming cost V 8 bases and J 4 bases, with 15 bases left between them. CDR3 amino acids: CASSTGGLYEQYV. In DNA form, the CDR3 reads TGTGCCAGCTCTACTGGCGGATTATACGAGCAGTACGTC.

This sequence joins TRBV7-8 and TRBJ2-5; perhaps TRBD2 as D (6 bases). Germline lookup yields CDR1 SGHVS and CDR2 FQNEAQ. The length of the CDR3 is 13 residues. The V and J ends lost 5 bases and 5 bases respectively, with 12 bases between them. CDR3 DNA: TGTGCCAGCAGCCCTCGGGAGTATGAGACCCAGTACTTC. It specifies CASSPREYETQYF. Using reference TRBV7-8 and TRBJ2-5 for the parts outside the CDR3, the full variable domain is GAGVSQSPRYKVAKRGQDVALRCDPISGHVSLFWYQQALGQGPEFLTYFQNEAQLDKSGLPSDRFFAERPEGSVSTLKIQRTQQEDSAVYLCASSPREYETQYFGPGTRLLVL.

The table lists this clonotype with many counts. The chain uses TRBV3-1 and TRBJ2-7; D is ambiguous. Trimming took 5 bases from V and 4 from J, leaving 12 bases between them. The germline V gene has CDR1 LGHDT and CDR2 YNNKEL (reference sequence). CDR3 length equals 13 residues. The CDR3 DNA reads TGTGCCAGCAGCGACGGACGAGGATACGAGCAGTACGTC. Amino acid sequence: CASSDGRGYEQYV.